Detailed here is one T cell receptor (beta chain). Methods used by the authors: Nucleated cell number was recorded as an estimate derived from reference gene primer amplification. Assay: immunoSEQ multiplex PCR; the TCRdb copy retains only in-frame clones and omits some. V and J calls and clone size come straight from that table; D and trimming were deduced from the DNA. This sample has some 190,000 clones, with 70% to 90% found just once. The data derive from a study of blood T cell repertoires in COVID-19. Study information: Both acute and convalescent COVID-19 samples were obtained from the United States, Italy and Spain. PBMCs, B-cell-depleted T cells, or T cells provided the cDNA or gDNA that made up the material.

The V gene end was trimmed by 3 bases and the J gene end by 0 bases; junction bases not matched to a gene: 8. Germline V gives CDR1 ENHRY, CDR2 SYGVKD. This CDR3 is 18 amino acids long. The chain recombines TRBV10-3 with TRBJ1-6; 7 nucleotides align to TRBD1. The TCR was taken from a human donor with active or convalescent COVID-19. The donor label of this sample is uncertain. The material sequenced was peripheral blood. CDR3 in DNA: TGTGCCATCAGTGACCCACAACAGGGGAGCTCCTATAATTCACCCCTCCACTTT. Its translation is CAISDPQQGSSYNSPLHF.